The 23 T cell receptor beta chains in this list originate from one sample, sequenced in a study of blood T cell repertoires in COVID-19. Clones were sequenced by immunoSEQ multiplex PCR, and TCRdb holds only the in-frame ones, with some missing. The sample shows 200,000 to 250,000 clones, about 90% of them seen only once. The specimen was peripheral blood. The receptors here all came from a man aged 30 to 45 with acute or convalescent COVID-19.

This clone was seen once. J is TRBJ2-1 and V is TRBV19, with a tentative D call TRBD2 (6 bases). V dropped 4 bases and J dropped 6 bases, with 13 bases sitting between them. CDR1 is LNHDA and CDR2 is SQIVND in the germline V gene (reference sequence). The CDR3 loop spans 14 amino acids. CDR3 residues: CASSSGADPNEQFF. The CDR3 DNA follows: TGTGCCAGTAGTAGCGGGGCGGACCCCAATGAGCAGTTCTTC.

The J gene is TRBJ2-7, the V gene TRBV6-5; TRBD1 matches at 7 bases. Germline CDR1 is MNHEY and CDR2 is SVGAGI. The V and J ends lost 3 bases and 6 bases, in that order; junction bases with no gene match: 11. The CDR3 runs 15 residues. CDR3 DNA: TGTGCCAGCAGTTATCTGGACAGGCCAACCGGCGAGCAGTACTTC. This codes for CASSYLDRPTGEQYF.

The CDR3 region is CASVISGSQFF. The CDR3 nucleotides are TGTGCCAGCGTAATATCGGGTTCTCAGTTCTTC. The chain employs TRBV2 and TRBJ2-1; D not resolved. V shed 8 bases and J shed 13 bases, with 15 bases lying between them. CDR3 length: 11 residues. In germline, CDR1 is SNHLY, CDR2 FYNNEI.

The chain couples TRBV6-5 to TRBJ1-5, with 9 bases aligning to TRBD1. This CDR3 contains 15 residues. V shed 6 bases, J shed 4 bases, and the junction held 7 bases outside the gene matches. Germline lookup yields CDR1 MNHEY and CDR2 SVGAGI. The DNA of the CDR3 is TGTGCCAGCAGGGCCACAGGGGGCCCGAATCAGCCCCAGCATTTT. It encodes CASRATGGPNQPQHF.

In DNA, the CDR3 is TGTGCCACCCCTGCGGTCAGGGGCGCTGAAGCTTTCTTT. Its protein product is CATPAVRGAEAFF. The chain uses TRBV21-1 and TRBJ1-1; the table assigns TRBD1, which was not confirmed against the DNA. TRBV21-1 is flagged as a pseudogene. The CDR3 consists of 13 residues.

The CDR3, as DNA: TGTGCCAGCAGTTACGGGACAGGGGGGACACCCCTCCACTTT. Protein sequence: CASSYGTGGTPLHF. The V call is TRBV6-5, the J call TRBJ1-6; 11 nucleotides line up with TRBD1. This CDR3 comprises 14 residues. Germline V gene lookup returns CDR1 MNHEY and CDR2 SVGAGI. J was trimmed by 11 bases and V by 2 bases; bases with no gene match: 2.

The chain recombines TRBV28 with TRBJ1-4; D gene ambiguous. Germline lookup yields CDR1 MDHEN and CDR2 SYDVKM. Trimming stripped 5 bases from V and 7 bases from J, with 14 bases between. The CDR3 spans 14 residues. CDR3 nucleotides: TGTGCCAGCAGTCTGACTAGGGTTAGTGAAAAACTGTTTTTT. It codes for CASSLTRVSEKLFF.

The V call is TRBV2, the J call TRBJ2-3; D gene ambiguous. In germline, CDR1 is SNHLY, CDR2 FYNNEI. V was shortened by 7 bases and J by 5 bases, with 7 bases between the two germline ends. This CDR3 is built from 11 residues. For the CDR3, the DNA is TGTGCCAGCAAAGCCGAAGATACGCAGTATTTT. Protein sequence: CASKAEDTQYF.

This chain joins TRBV5-5 and TRBJ2-3; no firm D call. Germline loops: CDR1 SGHKS, CDR2 YYEKEE (reference sequence). The CDR3 consists of 14 residues. V was clipped by 0 bases and J by 4 bases, with 9 bases between them. CDR3 loop: CASSLEAASDTQYF. CDR3 coding DNA: TGTGCCAGCAGCTTGGAGGCGGCGTCAGATACGCAGTATTTT. The full variable domain, completed using reference TRBV5-5 and TRBJ2-3, is DAGVTQSPTHLIKTRGQQVTLRCSPISGHKSVSWYQQVLGQGPQFIFQYYEKEERGRGNFPDRFSARQFPNYSSELNVNALLLGDSALYLCASSLEAASDTQYFGPGTRLTVL.

The CDR3 sequence is CASSATGASEQYF. CDR3 in DNA: TGTGCCAGTAGCGCGACAGGGGCCTCTGAGCAGTACTTC. V is TRBV19 and J is TRBJ2-7; TRBD1 matches at 8 bases. V shed 6 bases, J shed 7 bases, and the junction held 8 bases outside the gene matches. The germline CDR1 and CDR2 sequences are LNHDA and SQIVND (reference sequence). The length of the CDR3 is 13 residues.

This chain links TRBV19 with TRBJ2-7, with unresolved D. V lost 1 base, J lost 4 bases, and 5 bases lay in between. The CDR3 extends over 12 amino acids. Germline assignment: CDR1 LNHDA and CDR2 SQIVND (reference sequence). The CDR3 spells CASSIGHYEQYF. In DNA, the CDR3 is TGTGCCAGTAGTATAGGGCATTACGAGCAGTACTTC.

This rearrangement joins TRBV3-1 (or the pseudogene TRBV3-2) to TRBJ2-7; 9 bases align to TRBD1. Per the germline V gene, CDR1 is LGHDT and CDR2 is YNNKEL (reference sequence). The CDR3 sequence is 15 residues long. V was pared by 4 bases and J by 6 bases, with 10 bases of the junction left unmatched. The CDR3 DNA follows: TGTGCCAGCAGCCGCCCGGGACAGGGCCGGCTCGAGCAGTACTTC. It yields the protein CASSRPGQGRLEQYF.

This clone was detected only once. The genes are TRBV18 and TRBJ1-3; D may be TRBD1 (6 bases). V was trimmed by 3 bases and J by 4 bases, leaving 16 bases between them. This CDR3 has 16 amino acids. The germline V gene encodes CDR1 KGHSH and CDR2 LQKENI. This CDR3 reads CASSPEQGVPGNTIYF. CDR3 nucleotide sequence: TGTGCCAGCTCACCCGAACAGGGCGTACCGGGAAACACCATATATTTT.

The chain has TRBV28 and TRBJ2-7, with TRBD2 as a possible D gene (5 bases). V shed 4 bases and J shed 6 bases, with 16 bases lying between them. Per the germline V gene, CDR1 is MDHEN and CDR2 is SYDVKM. This CDR3 is 14 amino acids long. CDR3 nucleotide sequence: TGTGCCAGCAGTTACGCAGCGGCCCGGGGCGAGCAGTACTTC. This encodes CASSYAAARGEQYF.

The chain carries TRBV5-1 and TRBJ2-1; D is uncertain. The CDR3 totals 12 residues. The V end lost 0 bases, the J end lost 7 bases, and 5 bases lay between the germline ends. Per the germline V gene, CDR1 is SGHRS and CDR2 is YFSETQ. The CDR3 sequence is CASSLVRNEQFF. CDR3 in DNA: TGCGCCAGCAGCTTGGTTAGAAATGAGCAGTTCTTC.

V gene TRBV5-5 combines with J gene TRBJ1-5; no definite D call. Trimming shortened V by 0 bases and J by 0 bases, and 10 bases separated the two germline ends. This CDR3 has 16 amino acids. The germline V gene has CDR1 SGHKS and CDR2 YYEKEE (reference sequence). The CDR3 here is CASSLGLTLSNQPQHF. The CDR3 DNA sequence: TGTGCCAGCAGCTTGGGACTGACCCTTAGCAATCAGCCCCAGCATTTT.

The chain has TRBV6-5 and TRBJ2-2; the match to TRBD2 covers 7 bases. From germline, CDR1 is MNHEY and CDR2 SVGAGI. The CDR3 spans 12 residues. CDR3 DNA sequence: TGTGGAGCGGGGAGGAACACCGGGGAGCTGTTTTTT. It is translated as CGAGRNTGELFF.

This rearrangement joins TRBV10-3 to TRBJ1-5, with D perhaps TRBD1 (5 bases). The germline V and J ends were trimmed by 2 bases and 6 bases, with 11 bases remaining between them. Germline assignment: CDR1 ENHRY and CDR2 SYGVKD. The length of the CDR3 is 14 residues. For the CDR3, the DNA is TGTGCCATCAGTGAGGGAGGGGTCGGTCAGCCCCAGCATTTT. Its translation: CAISEGGVGQPQHF.

The J gene is TRBJ1-5, the V gene TRBV2; no clear D. The CDR3 loop spans 14 amino acids. The V gene's germline CDR1 is SNHLY and CDR2 FYNNEI. Trimming removed 6 bases at V and 2 bases at J, with 11 bases between. This CDR3 is CASSGSSGNQPQHF. The CDR3 nucleotides are TGTGCCAGCAGCGGGAGTTCGGGCAATCAGCCCCAGCATTTT.

The chain joins TRBV30 to TRBJ2-1, with 8 bases identical to TRBD1. Germline V gene lookup returns CDR1 GTSNPN and CDR2 SVGIG (reference sequence). The V and J ends lost 5 bases and 8 bases, in that order; junction bases with no gene match: 5. The length of the CDR3 is 12 residues. CDR3 region: CAWDRGVDEQFF. In DNA form, the CDR3 reads TGTGCCTGGGACAGGGGAGTGGATGAGCAGTTCTTC. Complete variable domain (other parts from reference TRBV30 and TRBJ2-1): SQTIHQWPATLVQPVGSPLSLECTVEGTSNPNLYWYRQAAGRGLQLLFYSVGIGQISSEVPQNLSASRPQDRQFILSSKKLLLSDSGFYLCAWDRGVDEQFFGPGTRLTVL.

This clone was picked up a small number of times. The V and J genes are TRBV6-4 and TRBJ1-1; 8 nucleotides align to TRBD1. Germline assignment: CDR1 MRHNA and CDR2 SNTAGT. V lost 5 bases to trimming and J lost 5 bases; unmatched junction nucleotides: 19. This CDR3 has 18 residues. CDR3 in amino acids: CASSRTGIRSGDRTEAFF. In DNA form, the CDR3 reads TGTGCCAGCAGTCGGACAGGGATCCGGAGTGGGGATAGGACTGAAGCTTTCTTT.

The gene calls are TRBV18 and TRBJ2-7, with D perhaps matching TRBD1 (5 bases). Trimming took 2 bases from V and 2 from J, leaving 10 bases between them. Germline CDR1 reads KGHSH; CDR2 reads LQKENI. The CDR3 loop spans 14 amino acids. DNA of the CDR3: TGTGCCAGCTCACCATACAGGAGCGCCTACGAGCAGTACTTC. It is translated as CASSPYRSAYEQYF.

This clone was detected only once. This chain uses TRBV15 with TRBJ1-1; TRBD1 is a possible D gene (6 bases). The V end was cut by 6 bases, the J end by 11 bases, with 22 bases between. The length of the CDR3 is 14 residues. The V gene's germline CDR1 is LNHNV and CDR2 YYDKDF (reference sequence). As DNA, the CDR3 is TGTGCCACCAGGGAGACGACAGGCCCTCGGCGGGCTTTCTTT. Protein sequence: CATRETTGPRRAFF.